The 7 T cell receptor beta chains in this list originate from one sample, sequenced in a study of cytomegalovirus exposure and HLA in healthy donors. The PCR employed 60 Vbeta primers together with 13 Jbeta primers. Measured with immunoSEQ multiplex PCR; TCRdb has only the in-frame clones, and not every one. Seen here are roughly 190,000 clones, 70% to 80% observed once, and the top ten hold roughly 1.4%. Sequences were obtained from PBMCs. Receptor source: a woman aged 45 to 65 in good health and CMV-seronegative.

The CDR3 protein is CASSYSAGNSPLHF. CDR3 DNA sequence: TGTGCCAGCAGTTACTCAGCGGGGAATTCACCCCTCCACTTT. This chain connects TRBV6-5 to TRBJ1-6; no clear D. Trimming shortened V by 0 bases and J by 7 bases, and 7 bases separated the two germline ends. Germline CDR1 and CDR2: MNHEY and SVGAGI. The CDR3 extends over 14 amino acids.

V gene TRBV5-1 combines with J gene TRBJ2-4, with D possibly being TRBD1 (5 bases). Trimming removed 0 bases at V and 5 bases at J, with 9 bases between. CDR1 is SGHRS and CDR2 is YFSETQ in the germline V gene. The CDR3 runs 14 residues. CDR3 loop: CASSLGTTQNIQYF. CDR3 nucleotide sequence: TGCGCCAGCAGCTTGGGGACAACTCAAAACATTCAGTACTTC.

V gene TRBV29-1 combines with J gene TRBJ2-5; TRBD2 matches at 9 bases. CDR1 and CDR2 (germline): SQVTM, ANQGSEA. The CDR3 is made up of 14 amino acids. V lost 7 bases, J lost 2 bases, and 8 bases stayed unmatched. This chain's CDR3 is CSARTSVVQETQYF. Here the CDR3 DNA reads TGCAGCGCCCGGACTAGCGTAGTTCAAGAGACCCAGTACTTC.

This sequence joins TRBV7-6 and TRBJ2-1; possible D gene TRBD1, 7 bases. Trimming stripped 5 bases from V and 7 bases from J, with 18 bases between. This CDR3 is built from 15 residues. Germline V lookup: CDR1 SGHVS, CDR2 FNYEAQ. CDR3 bases: TGTGCCAGCAGCCGCACAGGGGACTCCCAGAATGAGCAGTTCTTC. It codes for CASSRTGDSQNEQFF.

The CDR3 nucleotides read TGTGCCAGCAGCCTTGACAGAACAATTAAACAAACTGAAGCTTTCTTT. This gives the protein CASSLDRTIKQTEAFF. The J gene is TRBJ1-1, the V gene TRBV5-5; D perhaps matches TRBD1 (5 bases). Trimming left V 4 bases short and J 5 bases short, with 21 bases between. In germline, CDR1 is SGHKS, CDR2 YYEKEE (reference sequence). The CDR3 contains 16 residues.

The chain recombines TRBV9 with TRBJ1-2, with D possibly being TRBD1 (6 bases). The length of the CDR3 is 15 residues. The V end was cut by 5 bases, the J end by 5 bases, with 19 bases between. Looked up from germline, CDR1 is SGDLS and CDR2 is YYNGEE. CDR3 nucleotides: TGTGCCAGCAGTGATACTCAGGGGACAAGGTATGGCTACACCTTC. Its protein is CASSDTQGTRYGYTF. Full variable domain (outside the CDR3, taken from reference TRBV9 and TRBJ1-2): DSGVTQTPKHLITATGQRVTLRCSPRSGDLSVYWYQQSLDQGLQFLIQYYNGEERAKGNILERFSAQQFPDLHSELNLSSLELGDSALYFCASSDTQGTRYGYTFGSGTRLTVV.

The CDR3 bases are TGTGCCAGCAGCTTAGGCAGTGGGACAGGGGACACTGAAGCTTTCTTT. It is translated as CASSLGSGTGDTEAFF. The chain is built from TRBV5-8 and TRBJ1-1, with 10 bases fitting TRBD1. V trimming: 2 bases; J trimming: 3 bases; junction bases outside the gene matches: 7. The CDR3 totals 16 residues. Per the germline V gene, CDR1 is SGHTS and CDR2 is YDEGEE.